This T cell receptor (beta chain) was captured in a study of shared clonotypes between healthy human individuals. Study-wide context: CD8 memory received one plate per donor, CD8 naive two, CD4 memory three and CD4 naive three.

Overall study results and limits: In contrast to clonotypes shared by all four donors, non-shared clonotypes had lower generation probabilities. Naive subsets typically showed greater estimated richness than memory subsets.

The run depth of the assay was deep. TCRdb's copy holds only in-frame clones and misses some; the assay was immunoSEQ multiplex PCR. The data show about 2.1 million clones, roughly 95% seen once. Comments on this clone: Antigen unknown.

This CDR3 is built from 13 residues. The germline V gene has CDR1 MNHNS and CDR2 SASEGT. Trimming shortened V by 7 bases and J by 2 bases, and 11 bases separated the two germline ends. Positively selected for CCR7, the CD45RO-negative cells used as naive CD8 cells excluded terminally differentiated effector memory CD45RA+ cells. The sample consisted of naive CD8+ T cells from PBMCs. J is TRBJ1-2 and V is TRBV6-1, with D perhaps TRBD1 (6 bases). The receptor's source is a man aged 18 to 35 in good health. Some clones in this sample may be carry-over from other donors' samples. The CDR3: CASNLGGNYGYTF. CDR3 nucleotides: TGTGCCAGCAACCTAGGGGGAAACTATGGCTACACCTTC.